This TCR beta chain came from a study of cytomegalovirus exposure and HLA in healthy donors. Study-wide points: Upon later analysis, TCR association rates were observed to vary by HLA locus, being highest for DRB1 and lowest for HLA-C. In an earlier analysis, productive rearrangement rates for most beta V segments clustered near 87% or 30%.

About this clone itself: Its cognate antigen is unknown.

The PCR employed 60 Vbeta primers together with 13 Jbeta primers. Sequenced by immunoSEQ multiplex PCR; TCRdb stores in-frame clones only, minus some. The sample records about 160,000 clones, over 80% being singletons. Looked up from germline, CDR1 is ENHRY and CDR2 is SYGVKD. CDR3 length: 19 amino acids. Trimming took 0 bases from V and 0 from J, leaving 21 bases between them. Sequenced: PBMCs. The receptor's source is a male donor in good health and CMV-seropositive. The chain recombines TRBV10-3 with TRBJ2-7; maybe TRBD2 (6 bases). The CDR3 bases are TGTGCCATCAGTGAGTCGTCTTATAGAACTCGGCGGGACTCCTACGAGCAGTACTTC. Residues: CAISESSYRTRRDSYEQYF.